The 5 T cell receptor beta chains listed next were all sequenced from one sample in a study of T cells after yellow fever vaccination. A single record per CDR3 protein comes from TCRdb applying MiXCR to the 5' RACE reads. The data hold about 320,000 distinct CDR3 sequences, with under 15% observed a single time. Here the sequenced sample was CD4+ T cells sorted from PBMCs, taken 15 days after the yellow fever booster vaccination. These receptors all come from a man aged 18 to 29 who received the YFV17D yellow fever vaccine.

The table lists this clonotype with a few counts. The rearrangement links TRBV7-2 to TRBJ2-1; possibly TRBD1 or TRBD2 for D (5 bases each). The germline V gene has CDR1 SGHTA and CDR2 FQGNSA. The ends were cut back, 7 bases at V and 3 bases at J, with 16 bases in the middle. This CDR3 has 15 residues. DNA for the CDR3: TGTGCCAGCACCGAACGGGACGGCAACTACAATGAGCAGTTCTTC. Encoded protein: CASTERDGNYNEQFF.

This clonotype was observed a handful of times. V usage is TRBV12-3 or TRBV12-4 and J usage is TRBJ2-7, with 9 bases lining up with TRBD1. There are 12 residues in the CDR3. Trimming cost V 6 bases and J 3 bases; bases outside gene matches: 0. DNA for the CDR3: TGTGCCAGCAGGGACAGGGGCTACGAGCAGTACTTC. Amino acid sequence: CASRDRGYEQYF.

Ten or more counts support this clonotype. This chain uses TRBV29-1 with TRBJ2-3, with D maybe TRBD1 (6 bases). The CDR3 totals 11 residues. Germline-derived CDR1 and CDR2 are SQVTM and ANQGSEA. V was clipped by 6 bases and J by 5 bases, with 9 bases between them. CDR3 sequence (DNA): TGCAGCGTCAACAGGGTAGATACGCAGTATTTT. Translating it yields CSVNRVDTQYF.

This clonotype came up a few times. This chain connects TRBV3-1 to TRBJ1-1, with TRBD1 matching 10 bases. CDR3 length equals 14 residues. V dropped 3 bases and J dropped 7; count of bases not matched to a gene: 5. Germline CDR1 reads LGHDT; CDR2 reads YNNKEL (reference sequence). The CDR3 loop reads CASSQMTGGSEAFF. The CDR3 DNA reads as TGTGCCAGCAGCCAGATGACAGGGGGCAGTGAAGCTTTCTTT.

The genes are TRBV20-1 and TRBJ2-7; 7 bases line up with TRBD1. This CDR3 is 14 amino acids long. Losses at the gene ends were 5 bases for V and 4 bases for J; bases not matched to a gene: 11. Germline V gives CDR1 DFQATT, CDR2 SNEGSKA (reference sequence). The CDR3 coding sequence is TGCAGTGCTCTCCGACAGGGAATGGGGTACGAGCAGTACTTC. This codes for CSALRQGMGYEQYF.